This note documents a single T cell receptor (beta chain) sequence. Its target is unknown. The data derive from a study of cytomegalovirus exposure and HLA in healthy donors. General study results and limits: Later work associated fewer than 20,000 TCR beta sequences with HLA alleles at 0.05 false discovery rate. TCR association rates varied by HLA locus in a later analysis, with DRB1 highest and HLA-C lowest. Researchers had no immune exposure information except CMV serostatus available.

The PCR contained 60 Vbeta and 13 Jbeta primers. Under the authors' procedure: Later, some 79 million unique TCR beta chains were counted in an analysis, and approximately 10 million of them were shared. Assay used: immunoSEQ multiplex PCR; TCRdb lists only in-frame clones, some missing. The V and J calls and clone size come from that table; D and trimming were worked out from the DNA. The sample consists of roughly 170,000 clones, 70% to 90% of them appearing once. The sequence came from a girl between 10 and 17 years old in good health and CMV-seropositive. Input material: PBMCs.

The CDR3: CASSDLNYATNEKLFF. In nucleotides, the CDR3 is TGTGCCAGCAGTGACCTAAACTACGCAACTAATGAAAAACTGTTTTTT. This sequence joins TRBV2 and TRBJ1-4, with no clear D. CDR1 is SNHLY and CDR2 is FYNNEI in the germline V gene. Trimming stripped 3 bases from V and 0 bases from J, with 11 bases between. The CDR3 runs to 16 residues.